This TCR beta chain came from a study of cytomegalovirus exposure and HLA in healthy donors (dated by TCRdb to 2017 to 2019). For context, the study as a whole: According to an earlier analysis of 587 of the donors, 150 million to 200 million T cells yielded roughly 110 million unique TCR beta sequences and approximately 280 Gb of sequence data. An early release that covered about 600 HLA-typed donors contained approximately 300 gigabases of sequencing data and tens of millions of unique TCR sequences. Of the 350 to 400 genotyped donors, approximately 83% fell in the genetic ancestry cluster associated with self-reported Caucasian donors. The study was designed to test whether signatures of past pathogen exposure could be identified by cataloging public T cell receptors. The study used immunosequencing to profile the T cell repertoires of approximately 690 subjects and linked those repertoires to cytomegalovirus serostatus. Along with the approximately 600-subject first cohort, a separate validation cohort of about 110 different subjects was used. To predict cytomegalovirus infection status, the study combined high-throughput TCR immunosequencing, statistical association of individual TCRs with disease status, and machine learning. A later analysis re-examined previously published TCR beta repertoires from over 500 donors and added high-resolution HLA genotyping to investigate patterns of TCR occurrence. Rather than drawing on any new phenotypic data, the later analysis identified candidate immune exposures from TCR beta sequences and the way those sequences occurred across donors. An earlier analysis of some 600 of the donors applied high-throughput TCR beta sequencing to assess whether each TCR beta V gene segment acted as functional or pseudogenic. Donor age, sex, ethnicity and CMV serostatus were collected together with the repertoire data. In a later genetic analysis, genome-wide SNP genotypes for about 55% of the 666 donors were used, and that subset was treated as a discovery cohort. All discovery cohort repertoires had been generated using a single sequencing platform. HLA typing covered class I and class II loci at four-digit resolution. Typing coverage differed by locus: A, B, C, DRB1 and DQB1 were typed in roughly 620-630 donors, DQA1 in about 500, DPA1 in around 580, and DPB1 in around 490. Four to six DR-DQ haplotypes were handled as single units for association and clustering, since linkage in the cohort was strong. Across some 400 genotyped donors of the cohort, an average of about 240,000 unique TCR beta nucleotide sequences per donor were sequenced, and approximately 17% of those sequences were non-productive.

CDR1 and CDR2 were assigned from the germline V gene as MNHNS and SASEGT. The CDR3 runs 15 residues from the cysteine to the phenylalanine. The read is trimmed to its CDR3 DNA, 45 bases read in frame from base 1. Trimming at the junction amounts to 2 bases on V and 14 bases on J, and the germline ends lie 19 bases apart. The paper as a whole reports these results and caveats: Correlated functional status among segregating V segments might be attributable to linkage disequilibrium, but an unknown experimental factor could not be ruled out. Only TCR beta chains were sequenced in this cohort, and the absence of alpha or paired-chain data limited detectable features. Most TCR sequences were observed very rarely across donors, whereas some public TCRs were present in many individuals. A later genetic analysis reported fewer N-insertions in productive TCRs among donors in an Asian-associated ancestry cluster than the approximately 670-donor mean. A later analysis associated 16,951 TCR beta sequences with specific HLA alleles at a false discovery rate of 0.05. In a later analysis, TCR association rates were found to vary across HLA loci, with the most associated TCRs seen for DRB1 alleles and the fewest for HLA-C alleles. A group of highly shared sequence variants was considered likely to be a technical artifact of the sequencing pipeline. The presence/absence analyses assumed that sequencing depth was roughly uniform across donors, and that assumption may not be true. Because HLA typing was unavailable for some donors at each locus, only the typed subset was used in association tests. A further reported finding was that TCR beta sequences accurately predicted the HLA-A and HLA-B alleles for most subjects in the first cohort. The authors suggested that the approach could potentially be extended to other disease states and immunological phenotypes. A later analysis found that most CMV-associated TCR beta chains appeared HLA-restricted, with HLA associations seemingly driven largely by CMV exposure. Some IMGT-functional V segments, including TRBV6-2 and TRBV6-3, could not be distinguished by the 87-base-pair reads and were therefore excluded. In vitro tests confirmed that three of the cytomegalovirus-associated TCR beta chains recognize cytomegalovirus antigens. Assigning TCR associations to individual alleles was difficult when HLA alleles, especially DR and DQ, strongly co-occurred. The only immune exposure information available for the cohort was CMV serostatus. Because counts were too low, some 16 rarely observed V segments, including chromosome 9 orphons, were excluded from the earlier analysis of some 540 of the donors. The study listed 150 to 200 TCR beta chains as associated with cytomegalovirus. In a later analysis, HLA-associated TCR beta chains showed more clonal expansion and lower generation probabilities than non-associated chains that were equally common. A later genetic analysis associated a missense DCLRE1C variant with V-gene and J-gene trimming of TCR beta chains, and an independent cohort replicated the association. The classifier was reported to diagnose cytomegalovirus status with high specificity and sensitivity in both the original and validation cohorts. An earlier analysis of around 500 of the donors showed that most TCR beta V segments appeared in productive rearrangements either about 90% or about 30% of the time, which broadly matched IMGT annotations. According to a later analysis, parvovirus B19, influenza, CMV and Epstein-Barr virus appeared linked to several top co-occurrence clusters.

Regarding this clone: Its antigen is not yet known. No base-level quality is on record; no much larger clone is a single base apart.

The cohort comprised 550 to 700 healthy bone marrow donors. All cohort members were sampled while nominally healthy, although unrecorded immune exposures were likely present. The donor tested CMV seronegative, placing the donor among the 350 or so seronegative members of the cohort. A peripheral blood sample was collected from each donor, and TCR beta sequencing was performed on peripheral blood mononuclear cells. Genomic DNA extraction from the blood cell samples was performed with the Qiagen DNeasy Blood Extraction Kit. Preparation of the library involved the immunoSEQ multiplex PCR assay. The multiplex PCR relied on a mix of 60 forward primers for TCR Vbeta segments and 13 reverse primers for TCR Jbeta segments. The CDR3 region of rearranged TCR beta genes was amplified from genomic DNA with a multiplex PCR assay. The Illumina HiSeq System was used to sequence the amplified TCR beta libraries as 87-base-pair reads. From the authors' description of their analysis: Across the roughly 600 repertoires, a later analysis counted roughly 77 million unique TCR beta chains, roughly 11 million of which were shared by at least two donors. A nearest-neighbor algorithm error-corrected the raw reads and collapsed the reads into unique sequences, merging closely related sequences to remove PCR and sequencing errors. To assign V, D and J gene segments, CDR3 sequences were aligned to IMGT reference sequences. For a sequence to be retained, a match of at least six nucleotides to both a V gene segment and a J gene segment was required. A rearrangement counted as productive if the CDR3 had no stop codons and remained in frame with V and J, and every other rearrangement counted as non-productive. Following IMGT convention, CDR3 was defined as the stretch from the second conserved V-encoded cysteine to the conserved J-encoded phenylalanine. In an earlier analysis of 500 to 650 of the donors, sequences lacking an unambiguous match to a single V gene segment were excluded. In an earlier analysis of some 590 of the donors, V segments were called functional above 56.7% productive rearrangements and were called segregating when the between-donor standard deviation exceeded 5%. A statistical classification framework was developed to diagnose cytomegalovirus status using the catalog of TCR beta chain sequences. In a later analysis, V and J genes were assigned by comparing TCR nucleotide sequences against IMGT/GENE-DB human TR gene sequences. The TCRdist pipeline was used in a later analysis to assign CDR3 sequences and most-parsimonious VDJ recombination scenarios. In a later analysis, each TCR beta chain was defined by its CDR3 amino acid sequence together with its V-gene family, and reads without a unique V-gene family were excluded. As a way to deal with suspected cross-contamination and a sequencing artifact, a later analysis dropped more than 500 nucleotide sequences that were highly shared and had low generation probability. In a later analysis, a clonal expansion index was calculated for each public chain from normalized within-repertoire ranks of inferred template counts. Generation probabilities in a later analysis came from a VDJ recombination model fitted to out-of-frame rearrangements, and those results were checked against IGoR. In a later analysis, TCR-TCR, TCR-HLA and TCR-CMV co-occurrence was scored with hypergeometric tests, and a repertoire-size bias correction was applied to TCR pairs. A later analysis estimated false discovery rates by permuting HLA or CMV assignments 20 times. A later analysis grouped co-occurring TCRs with DBSCAN, adding TCRdist sequence similarity when clustering within HLA-allele-positive subsets. Co-occurrence clustering excluded repertoires with fewer than 30,000 or more than 120,000 public chains, plus five with anomalous nucleotide sharing. TCRdb took this table from immuneACCESS and kept in-frame rearrangements with V and J called. Such tables lack part of the clones; where checked against another copy, unresolved V genes explain under half of the gap, and the rest is unexplained. V and J calls and clone size are given by that table; D and trimming were obtained from the DNA. The sample profile shows around 250,000 clones; around 90% of them were found once. Of the sample, 1.7% falls within the top ten clones.

Input material: PBMCs. This receptor was identified in a girl aged 2 to 10 in good health and CMV-seronegative. The chain employs TRBV6-1 and TRBJ1-6; the D region possibly corresponds to TRBD1 (6 bases align). The CDR3 protein: CASSENQGRNIALHF. In nucleotides, the sequence is TGTGCCAGCAGTGAAAATCAGGGGAGAAACATAGCCCTCCACTTT.